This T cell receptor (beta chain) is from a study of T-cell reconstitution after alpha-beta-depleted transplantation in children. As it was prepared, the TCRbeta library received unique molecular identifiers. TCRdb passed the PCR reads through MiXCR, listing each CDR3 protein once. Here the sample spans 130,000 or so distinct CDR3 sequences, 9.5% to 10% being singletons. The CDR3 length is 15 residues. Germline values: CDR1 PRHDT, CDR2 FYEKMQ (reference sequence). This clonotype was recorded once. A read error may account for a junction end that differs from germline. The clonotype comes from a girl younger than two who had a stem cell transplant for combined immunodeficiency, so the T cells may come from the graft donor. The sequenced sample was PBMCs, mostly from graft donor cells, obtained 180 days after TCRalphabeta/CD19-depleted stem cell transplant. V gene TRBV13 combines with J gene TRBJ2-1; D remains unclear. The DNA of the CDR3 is TGTGCCAGCAGCTTAGTCCCAAAAGGAAGCAATGAGCATTTCTTC. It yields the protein CASSLVPKGSNEHFF.